This T cell receptor beta chain was sequenced in a study of blood T cell repertoires in COVID-19. Measured with immunoSEQ multiplex PCR; TCRdb has only the in-frame clones, and not every one. The sample holds some 75,000 clones, over 75% seen once. The CDR3 covers 11 residues. V lost 5 bases and J 5 bases, leaving 10 bases between the germline ends. Germline-derived CDR1 and CDR2 are GTSNPN and SVGIG (reference sequence). This sequence originates from a man between 65 and 79 years old with active or convalescent COVID-19. The genes are TRBV30 and TRBJ2-7; a possible D gene is TRBD1 (5 bases). Sequenced input: peripheral blood. The CDR3 is CAWGALDEQYF. For the CDR3, the DNA is TGTGCCTGGGGGGCTTTGGACGAGCAGTACTTC.